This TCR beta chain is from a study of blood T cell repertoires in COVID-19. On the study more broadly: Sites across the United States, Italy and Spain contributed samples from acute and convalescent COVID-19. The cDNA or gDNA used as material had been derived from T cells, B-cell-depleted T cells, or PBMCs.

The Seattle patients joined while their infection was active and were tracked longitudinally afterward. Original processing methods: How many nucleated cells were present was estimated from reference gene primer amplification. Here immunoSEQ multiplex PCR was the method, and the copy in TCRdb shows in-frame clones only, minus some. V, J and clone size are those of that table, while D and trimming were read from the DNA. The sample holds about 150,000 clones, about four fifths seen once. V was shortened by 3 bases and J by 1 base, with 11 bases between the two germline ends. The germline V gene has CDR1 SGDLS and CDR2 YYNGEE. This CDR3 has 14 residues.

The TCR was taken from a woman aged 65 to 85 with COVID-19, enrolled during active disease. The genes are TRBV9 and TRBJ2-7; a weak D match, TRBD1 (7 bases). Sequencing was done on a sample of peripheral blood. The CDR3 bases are TGTGCCAGCAGCGAGACAGGGACTTCCTACGAGCAGTACTTC. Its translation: CASSETGTSYEQYF. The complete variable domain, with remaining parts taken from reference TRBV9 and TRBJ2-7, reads DSGVTQTPKHLITATGQRVTLRCSPRSGDLSVYWYQQSLDQGLQFLIQYYNGEERAKGNILERFSAQQFPDLHSELNLSSLELGDSALYFCASSETGTSYEQYFGPGTRLTVT.